A selection of T cell receptor beta chains follows, all from one sample in a study of blood T cell repertoires in COVID-19. TCRdb's table, derived via immunoSEQ multiplex PCR, lists solely in-frame clones and lacks some. The sample has 180,000 or so clones, around 85% seen once. Material for sequencing was peripheral blood. These receptors all come from a human donor with active or convalescent COVID-19. The donor label of this sample is uncertain. The CDR3 runs from the conserved cysteine through the conserved F or W. The D gene is left open where the match is weak. Not every row has a clone size; where given, it reads once, few, many or a size class.

>TRBV9|NA|TRBJ1-4|once
TGTGCCAGCAGCGCCGGGGGGGTAGTCGATGAAAAACTGTTTTTT
CASSAGGVVDEKLFF
>TRBV2|NA|TRBJ2-3|NA
TGTGCCAGCAGCCAGAACACAGATACGCAGTATTTT
CASSQNTDTQYF
>TRBV4-1|TRBD1|TRBJ2-1|NA
TGCGCCAGCAGCCCTGGGCCTTTCAGGGCAGGGGGCGATGAGCAGTTCTTC
CASSPGPFRAGGDEQFF
>TRBV28|TRBD1|TRBJ1-1|NA
TGTGCCAGCAGTCCCCTGGACAGGTACACTGAAGCTTTCTTT
CASSPLDRYTEAFF
>TRBV28|NA|TRBJ1-2|NA
TGTGCCAGCAGTTTAGTCCGAGGGAACTATGGCTACACCTTC
CASSLVRGNYGYTF
>TRBV18|TRBD2|TRBJ2-3|NA
TGTGCCAGCTCACCAACCCGGGGGGGCGAAGATACGCAGTATTTT
CASSPTRGGEDTQYF
>TRBV29-1|NA|TRBJ2-7|NA
TGCAGCGTCGATAGCGGGACAGGGTTGTACGAGCAGTACTTC
CSVDSGTGLYEQYF
>TRBV14|TRBD2|TRBJ2-1|NA
TGTGCCAGCAGCCAACGCGGGAGAAATGAGCAGTTCTTC
CASSQRGRNEQFF
>TRBV9|NA|TRBJ2-3|NA
TGTGCCAGCAGCTTGGGGGCCGATACGCAGTATTTT
CASSLGADTQYF
>TRBV3-1/TRBV3-2|TRBD2|TRBJ2-7|NA
TGTGCCAGCAGCCACCGGGAGGTCATAACCTACGAGCAGTACTTC
CASSHREVITYEQYF
>TRBV10-2|TRBD2|TRBJ2-1|NA
TGCGCCAGCCGACTAGCGGGAGCCTATGAGCAGTTCTTC
CASRLAGAYEQFF
>TRBV6-2/TRBV6-3|TRBD2|TRBJ2-7|once
TGTGCCAGCAGCTTCCTAGCGGGGGGGCAAGAGCAGTACTTC
CASSFLAGGQEQYF
>TRBV19|NA|TRBJ1-2|NA
TGTGCCAGTAGTGAACAGGAGACCTATGGCTACACCTTC
CASSEQETYGYTF
>TRBV11-3|NA|TRBJ1-1|NA
TGTGCCAGCAGCTTACGGAGCGGGGAAGCTTTCTTT
CASSLRSGEAFF
>TRBV11-2|TRBD1|TRBJ2-6|NA
TGTGCCAGCAGCAACATCCGGGACAGCTACTCTGGGGCCAACGTCCTGACTTTC
CASSNIRDSYSGANVLTF
>TRBV10-3|TRBD2|TRBJ2-7|NA
TGTGCCATCGGGGGGGAATTATCCTACGAGCAGTACTTC
CAIGGELSYEQYF
>TRBV24-1|NA|TRBJ2-5|NA
TGTGCCACCAGTGACCTCGACAGAAAGACCCAGTACTTC
CATSDLDRKTQYF
>TRBV7-9|TRBD1|TRBJ2-5|NA
TGTGCCAGCAGCCGACGACAGGGGGGGGCGGAGACCCAGTACTTC
CASSRRQGGAETQYF
>TRBV7-3|TRBD2|TRBJ2-3|NA
TGTGCCAGCAGCCCCATACGACTAGCAGGAACTAGCACAGATACGCAGTATTTT
CASSPIRLAGTSTDTQYF
>TRBV7-6|NA|TRBJ2-3|NA
TGTGCCAGCAGCTTAGGGAGGGAAGATACGCAGTATTTT
CASSLGREDTQYF
>TRBV27|TRBD2|TRBJ2-7|NA
TGTGCCAGCAGTTGGGGGGGAGGGCCAGCCTACGAGCAGTACTTC
CASSWGGGPAYEQYF
>TRBV15|NA|TRBJ1-3|NA
TGTGCCACCAGCAGAGGGCCTAGTTGGAGCTCTGGAAACACCATATATTTT
CATSRGPSWSSGNTIYF
>TRBV6-5|NA|TRBJ1-2|NA
TGTGCCGCAAAGGGGTCAGCTAACTATGGCTACACCTTC
CAAKGSANYGYTF
>TRBV24-1|NA|TRBJ2-3|NA
TGTGCCACCCGCGAAGGGGCCCGCACAGATACGCAGTATTTT
CATREGARTDTQYF
>TRBV9|NA|TRBJ2-3|NA
TGTGCCAGCAGCGTAGCACTGGGCCTCGTAGATACGCAGTATTTT
CASSVALGLVDTQYF
>TRBV11-2|TRBD1|TRBJ1-1|NA
TGTGCCAGCAGCAAACACGGACAGGCCCAGAACACTGAAGCTTTCTTT
CASSKHGQAQNTEAFF
>TRBV19|NA|TRBJ1-2|NA
TGTGCCAGTAGTCCTACAGGTCCATATGGCTACACCTTC
CASSPTGPYGYTF
>TRBV9|TRBD1|TRBJ1-2|NA
TGTGCCAGCAGCGTAGCGACAGGGTCCGAGGGCTACACCTTC
CASSVATGSEGYTF
>TRBV28|TRBD1|TRBJ2-1|NA
TGTGCCAGCAGTCCGGGACAGGGCGGCCGGGCCCCCGAGCAGTTCTTC
CASSPGQGGRAPEQFF
>TRBV5-1|TRBD1|TRBJ2-7|NA
TGCGCCAGCAGCCCCTTTGGGACAGCCTACGAGCAGTACTTC
CASSPFGTAYEQYF
>TRBV30|TRBD2|TRBJ2-2|once
TGTGCCTGGAAACTTGCGGGGGGGCGAACCGGGGAGCTGTTTTTT
CAWKLAGGRTGELFF
>TRBV15|NA|TRBJ2-2|once
TGTGCCACCAGCAGAGAACCAGGGACCGGGGAGCTGTTTTTT
CATSREPGTGELFF
>TRBV5-1|TRBD1|TRBJ2-7|once
TGCGCCAGCAGCTTGTCACAGGGGACGGGGGAGCAGTACTTC
CASSLSQGTGEQYF
>TRBV4-1|NA|TRBJ2-3|NA
TGCGCCAGCAGCCGGTCGGGTTTGAGGGATAGATCAGATACGCAGTATTTT
CASSRSGLRDRSDTQYF
>TRBV29-1|TRBD1|TRBJ1-2|NA
TGCAGCGGTGAGGGACAGGGGTTAAACTATGGCTACACCTTC
CSGEGQGLNYGYTF
>TRBV19|NA|TRBJ1-5|NA
TGTGCCAGCCACTCACTTTATAGCAATCAGCCCCAGCATTTT
CASHSLYSNQPQHF
>TRBV5-1|NA|TRBJ2-2|NA
TGCGCCAGCAGCTTGGTTTTCGGGAGCCCCGGGGAGCTGTTTTTT
CASSLVFGSPGELFF
>TRBV18|TRBD2|TRBJ2-1|NA
TGTGCCAGCTCACCACCTTTTGGCTCTAGCGGTAACAATGAGCAGTTCTTC
CASSPPFGSSGNNEQFF
>TRBV5-6|NA|TRBJ1-2|once
TGTGCCAGCAGCTTGGGACAGGAAGCCAGAGGCTACACCTTC
CASSLGQEARGYTF
>TRBV29-1|NA|TRBJ2-3|NA
TGCAGCGTTGGGACTTCTGGCTCTCGCACAGATACGCAGTATTTT
CSVGTSGSRTDTQYF
>TRBV5-1|NA|TRBJ1-1|NA
TGCGCCAGCAGCTTGGTTTCAGGGGTGGGGACTGAAGCTTTCTTT
CASSLVSGVGTEAFF
>TRBV4-1|NA|TRBJ1-5|NA
TGCGCCAGCAGCCAACTACAGGGTGTGAGTCAGCCCCAGCATTTT
CASSQLQGVSQPQHF
>TRBV18|NA|TRBJ1-6|NA
TGTGCCAGCTCACCCAATGAACAGGTGTATAATTCACCCCTCCACTTT
CASSPNEQVYNSPLHF
>TRBV7-9|NA|TRBJ1-2|NA
TGTGCCAGCAGCTTAGCGGCAGGGGCCGACTATGGCTACACCTTC
CASSLAAGADYGYTF
>TRBV5-4|TRBD1|TRBJ2-4|NA
TGTGCCAGCAGTACGGACAGGAAAGGGAACATTCAGTACTTC
CASSTDRKGNIQYF
>TRBV28|TRBD2|TRBJ2-7|NA
TGTGCCAGCAGGGTTAGTCAGGGAGGGTCCTACGAGCAGTACTTC
CASRVSQGGSYEQYF
>TRBV27|NA|TRBJ2-1|NA
TGTGCCAGCAGTCTTATCCCGGTGGGGGGCAATGAGCAGTTCTTC
CASSLIPVGGNEQFF
>TRBV13|TRBD2|TRBJ2-7|NA
TGTGCCAGCAGGGCGCTAGCGGAGAGCTCCTACGAGCAGTACTTC
CASRALAESSYEQYF
>TRBV5-5|TRBD1|TRBJ1-2|NA
TGTGCCAGCAGCGATCCGGGACAGGGGAATGGCTACACCTTC
CASSDPGQGNGYTF
>TRBV6-1|NA|TRBJ1-5|NA
TGTGCCAGCAGTGAAATGGGGGGAAGTCAGCCCCAGCATTTT
CASSEMGGSQPQHF
>TRBV27|TRBD1|TRBJ2-1|NA
TGTGCCAGCAGTGGGGGGACAGGGTCTAGAGAGCAGTTCTTC
CASSGGTGSREQFF
>TRBV11-2|TRBD1|TRBJ1-2|NA
TGTGCCAGCAGCCCGGGACAGATCTATGGCTACACCTTC
CASSPGQIYGYTF
>TRBV5-1|NA|TRBJ2-5|NA
TGCGCCAGCAGCTTGGCGGGGTACCAAGAGACCCAGTACTTC
CASSLAGYQETQYF
>TRBV25-1|TRBD1|TRBJ1-6|NA
TGTGCCAGCAGACAGTCGGGACAGAATTCACCCCTCCACTTT
CASRQSGQNSPLHF